A selection of T cell receptor beta chains follows, all from one sample in a study of T cells in Graves' hyperthyroidism and ophthalmopathy. In TCRdb, the multiplex PCR reads were re-called with MiXCR into one record per CDR3 protein. This table has about 480,000 distinct CDR3 sequences, under 15% appearing once. Sequenced material: blood. These receptors were taken from a woman aged 18-29 years with Graves' hyperthyroidism. Each CDR3 is given with its conserved first and last residue. D genes are given only for firm matches. Some rows mark clone size as missing; the rest say once, few, many or name a class of expanded clone.

d_gene	abundance	v_gene	j_gene	CDR3aa	CDR3nt
TRBD2	many	TRBV5-5	TRBJ2-1	CASSLGGGFYNEQFF	TGTGCCAGCAGCTTGGGCGGGGGGTTTTACAATGAGCAGTTCTTC
TRBD2	many	TRBV10-3	TRBJ2-7	CAISEAGGPSEQYF	TGTGCCATCAGTGAGGCGGGAGGGCCGAGCGAGCAGTACTTC
-	-	TRBV5-1	TRBJ2-2	CASSSDNPSNTGELFF	TGCGCCAGCAGTTCTGACAACCCCTCGAACACCGGGGAGCTGTTTTTT
-	-	TRBV4-1	TRBJ1-4	CASSQAGKGWEKLFF	TGCGCCAGCAGCCAAGCCGGGAAGGGGTGGGAAAAACTGTTTTTT
-	many	TRBV25-1	TRBJ2-1	CASSGLWEIGNEQFF	TGTGCCAGCAGTGGTCTTTGGGAGATTGGCAATGAGCAGTTCTTC
-	-	TRBV4-1	TRBJ1-4	CASSQVLREGEKLFF	TGCGCCAGCAGCCAAGTCCTAAGAGAGGGCGAAAAACTGTTTTTT
-	many	TRBV24-1	TRBJ2-3	CATSEIGTQYF	TGTGCCACCAGTGAAATTGGTACGCAGTATTTT
TRBD1	-	TRBV27	TRBJ2-5	CASSNPPNRDRYF	TGTGCCAGCAGCAACCCTCCCAACCGGGACAGGTACTTC
TRBD2	many	TRBV13	TRBJ2-7	CASSSGLAQSYEQYF	TGTGCCAGCAGCTCGGGACTAGCGCAATCCTACGAGCAGTACTTC
TRBD2	many	TRBV3-1	TRBJ2-5	CASSPTSGSETQYF	TGTGCCAGCAGCCCAACTAGCGGGAGTGAGACCCAGTACTTC
-	many	TRBV27	TRBJ1-5	CASSHRSNQPQHF	TGTGCCAGCAGCCACCGGAGCAATCAGCCCCAGCATTTT
TRBD1	-	TRBV4-1	TRBJ1-1	CASSLKTGGMNTEAFF	TGCGCCAGCAGCCTTAAGACAGGGGGCATGAACACTGAAGCTTTCTTT
TRBD1	-	TRBV7-3	TRBJ1-2	CASSLTGPPTIYGYTF	TGTGCCAGCAGCTTGACAGGGCCCCCTACAATCTATGGCTACACCTTC
-	many	TRBV7-9	TRBJ2-1	CASSSRAGEQFF	TGTGCCAGCAGCTCACGGGCGGGTGAGCAGTTCTTC
TRBD1	many	TRBV2	TRBJ1-5	CASSATGDQPQHF	TGTGCCAGCAGTGCGACAGGGGATCAGCCCCAGCATTTT
-	many	TRBV19	TRBJ1-2	CASSLTAGEGYTF	TGTGCCAGTAGTTTGACGGCTGGCGAGGGCTACACCTTC
TRBD1	many	TRBV2	TRBJ1-5	CASRGQGGFNQPQHF	TGTGCCAGCAGAGGACAGGGGGGATTCAATCAGCCCCAGCATTTT
-	-	TRBV9	TRBJ2-5	CASSATGRRQETQYF	TGTGCCAGCAGCGCCACAGGGCGGAGGCAAGAGACCCAGTACTTC
-	few	TRBV5-1	TRBJ2-6	CASSWGSSGANVLTF	TGCGCCAGTAGTTGGGGAAGCTCTGGGGCCAACGTCCTGACTTTC
-	many	TRBV7-9	TRBJ1-1	CASSRYEAGRTEAFF	TGTGCCAGCAGCCGATATGAGGCGGGTAGGACTGAAGCTTTCTTT
TRBD1	many	TRBV6-2/TRBV6-3	TRBJ2-7	CASSYVTGHNYEQYF	TGTGCCAGCAGTTATGTGACAGGGCACAACTACGAGCAGTACTTC
-	few	TRBV11-2	TRBJ1-2	CASSLVGDYGYTF	TGTGCCAGCAGCTTAGTGGGGGATTATGGCTACACCTTC
TRBD1	-	TRBV6-5	TRBJ1-4	CASSYFGQGVATNEKLFF	TGTGCCAGCAGTTACTTTGGACAGGGGGTGGCAACTAATGAAAAACTGTTTTTT
-	many	TRBV19	TRBJ1-1	CASSIDRGYRAPEAFF	TGTGCCAGTAGTATAGATCGAGGCTATCGGGCTCCTGAAGCTTTCTTT
-	few	TRBV7-9	TRBJ2-1	CASRASRSSYNEQFF	TGTGCCAGCAGGGCTAGCAGGAGCTCCTACAATGAGCAGTTCTTC
TRBD2	many	TRBV10-3	TRBJ2-1	CAISDGSGMDEQFF	TGTGCCATCAGTGATGGGAGCGGGATGGATGAGCAGTTCTTC
-	few	TRBV6-1	TRBJ1-5	CASSADGNQPQHF	TGTGCCAGCAGTGCGGACGGCAATCAGCCCCAGCATTTT
TRBD1	-	TRBV10-3	TRBJ1-5	CATRQGAQPQHF	TGTGCCACTCGACAGGGGGCCCAGCCCCAGCATTTT
TRBD2	many	TRBV11-3	TRBJ2-1	CASSPGLANEQFF	TGTGCCAGCAGCCCGGGACTAGCCAATGAGCAGTTCTTC
TRBD1	many	TRBV12-3/TRBV12-4	TRBJ1-2	CASSTGDYGYTF	TGTGCCAGCAGTACAGGGGATTATGGCTACACCTTC
-	-	TRBV28	TRBJ1-6	CASSFRASPLHF	TGTGCCAGCAGTTTCCGGGCTTCACCCCTCCACTTT
TRBD2	-	TRBV7-3	TRBJ2-2	CASSLTALAGGDTGELFF	TGTGCCAGCAGCTTAACGGCACTAGCGGGAGGAGACACCGGGGAGCTGTTTTTT
TRBD1	-	TRBV28	TRBJ2-2	CASTTPGTGSPGELFF	TGTGCCAGCACCACCCCCGGGACAGGGTCCCCCGGGGAGCTGTTTTTT
TRBD1	-	TRBV6-1	TRBJ2-1	CASSTLDRGDEQFF	TGTGCCAGCAGTACCCTCGACAGGGGCGATGAGCAGTTCTTC
-	-	TRBV6-1	TRBJ2-1	CASSPLKEGPEFF	TGTGCCAGCAGCCCCCTGAAGGAGGGCCCGGAGTTCTTC
TRBD1	-	TRBV5-5	TRBJ2-5	CAGSPGTAQETQYF	TGTGCCGGCAGCCCAGGGACAGCTCAAGAGACCCAGTACTTC
-	-	TRBV15	TRBJ1-1	CATSREGGLLNTEAFF	TGTGCCACCAGCAGAGAAGGGGGGCTCCTGAACACTGAAGCTTTCTTT
-	-	TRBV20-1	TRBJ2-6	CSAMGGGGANVLTF	TGCAGTGCCATGGGGGGCGGTGGGGCCAACGTCCTGACTTTC
-	-	TRBV18	TRBJ2-2	CASYPDGTNTGELFF	TGTGCCAGCTACCCCGACGGGACGAACACCGGGGAGCTGTTTTTT
-	few	TRBV6-7	TRBJ2-1	CASSYSIKKCSYNEQFF	TGTGCCAGCAGTTACTCGATAAAAAAGTGCTCCTACAATGAGCAGTTCTTC
TRBD1	-	TRBV25-1	TRBJ1-6	CASTSLRQGNSPLHF	TGTGCCAGCACCTCCCTCCGACAGGGTAATTCACCCCTCCACTTT
TRBD2	many	TRBV20-1	TRBJ2-1	CSASPTSGSWNEQFF	TGCAGTGCTAGCCCGACTAGCGGGAGTTGGAATGAGCAGTTCTTC
-	many	TRBV13	TRBJ1-1	CASSPRWESEAFF	TGTGCCAGCAGCCCTAGGTGGGAATCTGAAGCTTTCTTT
-	few	TRBV7-9	TRBJ2-4	CASSLGSGTENIQYF	TGTGCCAGCAGCTTAGGGTCAGGGACCGAAAACATTCAGTACTTC
-	many	TRBV19	TRBJ1-2	CASSIEDRNYGYTF	TGTGCCAGTAGTATAGAGGACAGAAACTATGGCTACACCTTC
TRBD2	many	TRBV11-3	TRBJ2-7	CASSYGLAGVEQYF	TGTGCCAGCAGCTACGGACTAGCGGGAGTCGAGCAGTACTTC